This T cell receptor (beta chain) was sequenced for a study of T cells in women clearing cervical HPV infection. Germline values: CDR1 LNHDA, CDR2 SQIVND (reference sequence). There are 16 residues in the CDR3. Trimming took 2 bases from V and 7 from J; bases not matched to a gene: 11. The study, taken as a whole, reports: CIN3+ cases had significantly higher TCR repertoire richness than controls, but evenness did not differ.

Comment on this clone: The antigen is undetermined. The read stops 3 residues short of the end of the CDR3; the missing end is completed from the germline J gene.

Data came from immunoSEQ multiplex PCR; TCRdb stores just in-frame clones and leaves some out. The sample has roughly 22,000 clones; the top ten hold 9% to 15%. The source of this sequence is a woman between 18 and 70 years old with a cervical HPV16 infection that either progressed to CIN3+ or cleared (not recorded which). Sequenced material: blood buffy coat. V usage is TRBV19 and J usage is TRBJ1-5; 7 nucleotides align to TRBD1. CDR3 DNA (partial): TGTGCCAGTAGTATACAGGGGGACGGGGGAAAGCAGCCC. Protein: CASSIQGDGGKQP. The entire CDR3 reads CASSIQGDGGKQPQHF.